The entry below describes one T cell receptor beta chain. The data were taken from a study of blood T cell repertoires in COVID-19. Study at large: From the United States, Italy and Spain came samples of acute and convalescent COVID-19. Sources were T cells, B-cell-depleted T cells, or PBMCs; the material itself was cDNA or gDNA.

Method: immunoSEQ multiplex PCR; TCRdb's copy keeps in-frame clones and lacks some. The sample carries around 92,000 clones, more than 75% recorded once. The CDR3 totals 14 residues. Looked up from germline, CDR1 is LNHDA and CDR2 is SQIVND (reference sequence). Trimming left V 5 bases short and J 6 bases short, with 13 bases between. This sequence joins TRBV19 and TRBJ2-2; weak D call: TRBD1 (6 bases). This TCR was sampled from a human donor in a cohort sampled during active COVID-19. The sequenced sample consisted of peripheral blood. CDR3 coding DNA: TGTGCCAGTAGTCAGGGGAATTTTCCCGGGGAGCTGTTTTTT. It yields the protein CASSQGNFPGELFF.